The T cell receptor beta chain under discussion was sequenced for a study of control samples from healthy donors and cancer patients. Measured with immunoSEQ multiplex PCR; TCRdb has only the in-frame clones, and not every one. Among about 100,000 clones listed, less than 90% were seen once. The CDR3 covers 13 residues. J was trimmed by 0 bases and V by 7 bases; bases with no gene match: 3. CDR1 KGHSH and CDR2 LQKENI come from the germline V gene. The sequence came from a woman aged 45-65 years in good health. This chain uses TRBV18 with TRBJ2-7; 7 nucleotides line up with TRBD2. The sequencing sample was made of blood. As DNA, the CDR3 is TGTGCCAGCTTCTCGGGGGGCTCCTACGAGCAGTACTTC. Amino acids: CASFSGGSYEQYF.